The 6 T cell receptor beta chains listed next were all sequenced from one sample in a study of T cell changes during pregnancy in multiple sclerosis. Method: immunoSEQ multiplex PCR; TCRdb's copy keeps in-frame clones and lacks some. The table includes 100,000 or so clones, 94% detected once. Sequenced material: peripheral blood, taken after pregnancy. These receptors came from a female donor in good health, enrolled as a control in a pregnancy study.

The chain has TRBV5-5 and TRBJ2-7, with D tentatively TRBD1 (5 bases). The CDR3 runs 17 residues. Germline V gene sequence: CDR1 SGHKS, CDR2 YYEKEE (reference sequence). Trimming left V 0 bases short and J 2 bases short, with 18 bases between. Here the CDR3 DNA reads TGTGCCAGCAGCTTGGACGGGTGGGGCAGGGAAACCTACGAGCAGTACTTC. As protein: CASSLDGWGRETYEQYF. Full variable domain (rest looked up from reference TRBV5-5 and TRBJ2-7): DAGVTQSPTHLIKTRGQQVTLRCSPISGHKSVSWYQQVLGQGPQFIFQYYEKEERGRGNFPDRFSARQFPNYSSELNVNALLLGDSALYLCASSLDGWGRETYEQYFGPGTRLTVT.

The chain joins TRBV18 to TRBJ2-1; no definite D call. Trimming took 3 bases from V and 4 from J, leaving 7 bases between them. This CDR3 contains 13 residues. CDR1 is KGHSH, CDR2 LQKENI, per germline. The CDR3 region has the DNA TGTGCCAGCTCACCGGCCATATACAATGAGCAGTTCTTC. Its translation is CASSPAIYNEQFF.

This clone was recorded once. The rearrangement uses TRBV28 and TRBJ1-1; TRBD1 matches 8 bases. V shed 4 bases and J 4 bases; nucleotides not matched to a gene: 8. CDR1 and CDR2 (germline): MDHEN, SYDVKM. The CDR3 contains 15 residues. CDR3 sequence (DNA): TGTGCCAGCAGTTCCCCCGGGACAGGATCCACTGAAGCTTTCTTT. This codes for CASSSPGTGSTEAFF.

The J gene is TRBJ2-7, the V gene TRBV29-1, with unresolved D. The V end was cut by 2 bases, the J end by 3 bases, with 8 bases between. Germline V gene lookup returns CDR1 SQVTM and CDR2 ANQGSEA. This CDR3 has 12 residues. The CDR3 is CSVETQDYEQYF. CDR3 nucleotide sequence: TGCAGCGTTGAAACTCAGGACTACGAGCAGTACTTC.

The rearrangement links TRBV5-1 to TRBJ1-2; TRBD1 is a possible D gene (6 bases). V lost 2 bases and J lost 4, with 12 bases in between. In germline, CDR1 is SGHRS, CDR2 YFSETQ. This CDR3 has 14 amino acids. This CDR3 is CASSFAGAVYGYTF. The CDR3 bases are TGCGCCAGCAGCTTCGCAGGGGCGGTCTATGGCTACACCTTC.

The rearrangement uses TRBV14 and TRBJ1-4; D is undetermined. The germline V gene has CDR1 SGHDN and CDR2 FVKESK. V was cut by 2 bases and J by 11 bases, with 6 bases left in between. This CDR3 is built from 11 residues. The CDR3 spells CASSQFGKLFF. CDR3 DNA sequence: TGTGCCAGCAGCCAATTCGGTAAACTGTTTTTT.